A single sample gave rise to the 27 T cell receptor beta chains below, sequenced in a study of long-term antiretroviral therapy in people with HIV. The libraries were made with immunoSEQ v3.0 at survey level. Profiling relied on immunoSEQ multiplex PCR, and the TCRdb table lists in-frame clones only, not all of them. The sample contains 20,000 to 25,000 clones, around 87% of which appear only once. Material: unsorted PBMCs, obtained roughly 2.7 years after starting antiretroviral therapy. Receptors originate from a woman aged 45-65 years with HIV.

The chain employs TRBV6-5 and TRBJ1-4; the D gene is possibly TRBD1 (5 bases). Germline V gene sequence: CDR1 MNHEY, CDR2 SVGAGI. Trimming removed 5 bases at V and 5 bases at J, with 12 bases between. CDR3 length: 14 amino acids. The CDR3 DNA reads TGTGCCAGCAGTCCTGGACAACCCAATGAAAAACTGTTTTTT. It translates to CASSPGQPNEKLFF.

This clone was recorded once. This chain uses TRBV28 with TRBJ2-4; D uncertain. In germline, CDR1 is MDHEN, CDR2 SYDVKM. The V gene lost 6 bases and the J gene lost 13 bases, with 22 bases spanning the gap. The CDR3 length is 14 residues. CDR3 sequence reads: CASRAPGWGVPQYF. The CDR3 region has the DNA TGTGCCAGCAGGGCGCCGGGTTGGGGTGTCCCCCAGTACTTC.

This chain uses TRBV5-4 with TRBJ2-7; 13 bases line up with TRBD2. The CDR3 has 16 residues. With 0 bases clipped from V and 6 bases from J, the junction kept 6 bases outside the gene matches. CDR1 is SGHNT, CDR2 YYREEE, per germline (reference sequence). The CDR3 DNA follows: TGTGCCAGCAGCTTGGCACTAGCGGGAGGGCCCTCCGAGCAGTACTTC. This codes for CASSLALAGGPSEQYF.

The chain links TRBV5-4 to TRBJ1-1; D is uncertain. V was cut by 0 bases and J by 0 bases, with 0 bases left in between. The germline V gene has CDR1 SGHNT and CDR2 YYREEE (reference sequence). This CDR3 has 12 amino acids. CDR3 bases: TGTGCCAGCAGCTTGGTGAACACTGAAGCTTTCTTT. The encoded protein is CASSLVNTEAFF.

The J gene is TRBJ2-3, the V gene TRBV2; TRBD1 matches 9 bases. The germline CDR1 and CDR2 sequences are SNHLY and FYNNEI. The CDR3 sequence is 15 residues long. Trimming took 3 bases from V and 1 from J; bases not matched to a gene: 2. The CDR3 DNA reads TGTGCCAGCAGTGATTGGACAGGGGGCACAGATACGCAGTATTTT. As protein: CASSDWTGGTDTQYF.

The chain joins TRBV4-1 to TRBJ2-2; 9 bases match TRBD1. From germline, CDR1 is MGHRA and CDR2 YSYEKL. V shed 4 bases, J shed 4 bases, and the junction held 13 bases outside the gene matches. The CDR3 is made up of 18 amino acids. The CDR3 coding sequence is TGCGCCAGCAGCCCGACGCCAAGACAGGGGGGGATCACCGGGGAGCTGTTTTTT. As protein: CASSPTPRQGGITGELFF.

This CDR3 is CASSSGQGNEKLFF. Here the CDR3 DNA reads TGCGCCAGCAGCTCTGGACAGGGAAATGAAAAACTGTTTTTT. This chain joins TRBV5-1 and TRBJ1-4; 8 bases match TRBD1. This CDR3 is 14 amino acids long. V lost 3 bases and J lost 5; bases outside the gene matches: 3. CDR1 and CDR2 (germline): SGHRS, YFSETQ.

This chain links TRBV30 with TRBJ1-1, with D unresolved. V was shortened by 3 bases and J by 0 bases, with 8 bases between the two germline ends. The CDR3 extends over 13 amino acids. CDR1 is GTSNPN, CDR2 SVGIG, per germline (reference sequence). CDR3: CAWSPRLNTEAFF. CDR3 DNA: TGTGCCTGGAGCCCCCGCCTGAACACTGAAGCTTTCTTT.

The chain employs TRBV9 and TRBJ2-3; D might be TRBD1 (5 bases). Germline CDR1 and CDR2: SGDLS and YYNGEE. V was pared by 0 bases and J by 0 bases, with 8 bases between. The CDR3 extends over 15 amino acids. The CDR3 loop reads CASSVGGISTDTQYF. The DNA for the CDR3 is TGTGCCAGCAGCGTAGGGGGCATTAGCACAGATACGCAGTATTTT.

V is TRBV29-1 and J is TRBJ2-1, with D unclear. V lost 1 base and J lost 0, with 10 bases in between. The CDR3 sequence is 15 residues long. CDR1 is SQVTM and CDR2 is ANQGSEA in the germline V gene. The DNA for the CDR3 is TGCAGCGTTGAAGGGGCAGCTAGCTCCTACAATGAGCAGTTCTTC. Amino acids: CSVEGAASSYNEQFF.

The chain joins TRBV13 to TRBJ2-3; TRBD1 aligns across 9 bases. V lost 5 bases, J lost 3 bases, and 6 bases stayed unmatched. This CDR3 contains 15 residues. CDR1 is PRHDT and CDR2 is FYEKMQ in the germline V gene (reference sequence). CDR3 in DNA: TGTGCCAGCAGCCAAGGGACAGGGACAACAGATACGCAGTATTTT. It is translated as CASSQGTGTTDTQYF.

The chain is built from TRBV27 and TRBJ2-5; D unresolved. This CDR3 comprises 14 residues. Germline V CDR1 and CDR2: MNHEY, SMNVEV (reference sequence). V lost 3 bases to trimming and J lost 6 bases, with 14 bases between them. DNA for the CDR3: TGTGCCAGCAGTTTTATGGGCGACGCAAAGACCCAGTACTTC. Its translation is CASSFMGDAKTQYF.

The gene calls are TRBV7-9 and TRBJ1-1; 9 bases are shared with TRBD1. Germline V gene sequence: CDR1 SEHNR, CDR2 FQNEAQ (reference sequence). After removal of 5 bases from V and 1 base from J, the junction contained 5 bases not matched to a gene. This CDR3 is 15 amino acids long. The DNA for the CDR3 is TGTGCCAGCAGCCCCAGACAGGGGGGGAACACTGAAGCTTTCTTT. Its translation is CASSPRQGGNTEAFF.

The V and J genes are TRBV2 and TRBJ1-1; D is unresolved. V gave up 6 bases and J gave up 5 bases, with 10 bases separating them. CDR3 length: 12 amino acids. CDR1 and CDR2 from the germline V gene are SNHLY and FYNNEI. CDR3 amino acids: CASRDLSTEAFF. The DNA of the CDR3 is TGTGCCAGCAGAGATCTCAGTACTGAAGCTTTCTTT.

V and J are TRBV7-6 and TRBJ1-1, with D possibly being TRBD1 (5 bases). V was pared by 5 bases and J by 6 bases, with 16 bases between. The CDR3 runs to 14 residues. Germline CDR1 and CDR2: SGHVS and FNYEAQ. CDR3 in amino acids: CASSPDIIEPEAFF. CDR3 DNA: TGTGCCAGCAGCCCGGACATAATAGAGCCTGAAGCTTTCTTT.

The chain recombines TRBV5-1 with TRBJ2-7, with D possibly being TRBD1 (7 bases). Per germline, CDR1 SGHRS and CDR2 YFSETQ. The CDR3 spans 15 residues. V was trimmed by 0 bases and J by 5 bases, leaving 15 bases between them. DNA for the CDR3: TGCGCCAGCAGCTTGGCCGGAGGGGGCGTCGACGAGCAGTACTTC. Translation gives CASSLAGGGVDEQYF. Supplemented by reference TRBV5-1 and TRBJ2-7, the full variable domain reads KAGVTQTPRYLIKTRGQQVTLSCSPISGHRSVSWYQQTPGQGLQFLFEYFSETQRNKGNFPGRFSGRQFSNSRSEMNVSTLELGDSALYLCASSLAGGGVDEQYFGPGTRLTVT.

J is TRBJ1-2 and V is TRBV5-6; TRBD1 agrees at 9 bases. Trimming took 4 bases from V and 4 from J; bases not matched to a gene: 8. Germline CDR1 is SGHDT and CDR2 is YYEEEE. The CDR3 has 15 residues. This CDR3 reads CASSPGQGGSYGYTF. The CDR3 DNA reads TGTGCCAGCAGCCCGGGACAGGGCGGGAGCTATGGCTACACCTTC.

This chain uses TRBV6-4 with TRBJ2-7; 7 nucleotides align to TRBD2. The germline V gene encodes CDR1 MRHNA and CDR2 SNTAGT. The CDR3 covers 19 residues. Trimming took 1 base from V and 1 from J; bases not matched to a gene: 16. CDR3 loop: CASSDCWGFGTMASYEQYF. The CDR3 coding sequence is TGTGCCAGCAGTGACTGCTGGGGCTTTGGGACTATGGCGTCCTACGAGCAGTACTTC.

This clone was detected only a few times. The V call is TRBV27, the J call TRBJ1-1; no clear D. The length of the CDR3 is 13 residues. Germline V gene sequence: CDR1 MNHEY, CDR2 SMNVEV (reference sequence). Trimming took 3 bases from V and 1 from J, leaving 6 bases between them. The CDR3 sequence: CASSLGGNTEAFF. CDR3 in DNA: TGTGCCAGCAGTTTGGGAGGGAACACTGAAGCTTTCTTT.

This sequence joins TRBV4-1 and TRBJ2-1; tentatively, D is TRBD2 (5 bases). Germline CDR1 is MGHRA and CDR2 is YSYEKL. V lost 3 bases and J 9 bases, leaving 21 bases between the germline ends. The CDR3 contains 16 residues. Here the CDR3 reads CASSQIMPRAGGEQFF. CDR3 in DNA: TGCGCCAGCAGCCAGATAATGCCCCGCGCGGGTGGTGAGCAGTTCTTC.

The chain combines TRBV7-9 with TRBJ2-7; no definite D call. Per germline, CDR1 SEHNR and CDR2 FQNEAQ (reference sequence). The CDR3 has 14 amino acids. Trimming left V 1 base short and J 8 bases short, with 15 bases between. The CDR3: CASSLDHSEPKQYF. The CDR3 bases are TGTGCCAGCAGCTTAGACCACAGCGAACCCAAGCAGTACTTC.

The V and J genes are TRBV19 and TRBJ2-1, with 9 bases fitting TRBD2. The germline CDR1 and CDR2 sequences are LNHDA and SQIVND (reference sequence). Germline trimming cut 3 bases from V and 6 bases from J; bases unmatched to any gene: 6. CDR3 length: 15 amino acids. CDR3 DNA: TGTGCCAGTAGTATCCTTAGCGGGAGTCTCAATGAGCAGTTCTTC. Its translation: CASSILSGSLNEQFF. The full variable domain, with the rest looked up from reference TRBV19 and TRBJ2-1, is DGGITQSPKYLFRKEGQNVTLSCEQNLNHDAMYWYRQDPGQGLRLIYYSQIVNDFQKGDIAEGYSVSREKKESFPLTVTSAQKNPTAFYLCASSILSGSLNEQFFGPGTRLTVL.

This clone was recorded only once. The rearrangement uses TRBV7-3 and TRBJ2-2; TRBD2 might be the D (5 bases). The germline V gene has CDR1 SGHTA and CDR2 FQGTGA. The length of the CDR3 is 15 residues. Trimming pared 5 bases from V and 1 base from J, leaving 11 bases between. The DNA of the CDR3 is TGTGCCAGCAGCCCAGAACTAGGGAACACCGGGGAGCTGTTTTTT. Amino acid sequence: CASSPELGNTGELFF.

The V call is TRBV19, the J call TRBJ2-1, with D tentatively TRBD2 (6 bases). Germline values: CDR1 LNHDA, CDR2 SQIVND (reference sequence). Trimming pared 6 bases from V and 0 bases from J, leaving 12 bases between. The CDR3 has 15 amino acids. The CDR3 loop is CASSTWDSSYNEQFF. The CDR3 DNA reads TGTGCCAGTAGCACCTGGGACTCCTCCTACAATGAGCAGTTCTTC.

The sample holds one count of this clone. V is TRBV4-3 and J is TRBJ2-5; D is ambiguous. Between the trimmed V and J ends, which lost 4 bases and 0 bases, there was a span of 6 bases. The V gene's germline CDR1 is LGHNA and CDR2 YSLEER. There are 13 residues in the CDR3. The CDR3, as DNA: TGCGCCAGCAGCCTGACACACCAAGAGACCCAGTACTTC. It specifies CASSLTHQETQYF.

The V call is TRBV6-1, the J call TRBJ2-1, with 7 bases matching TRBD1. The J segment lost 7 bases and the V segment lost 5 bases, leaving 8 bases of the junction unmatched. This CDR3 contains 14 residues. Germline loops: CDR1 MNHNS, CDR2 SASEGT. CDR3 bases: TGTGCCAGCAGTAAGACAGGGTGGTATAATGAGCAGTTCTTC. Translating gives CASSKTGWYNEQFF.

The genes are TRBV9 and TRBJ1-1; TRBD1 matches at 9 bases. Germline CDR1 and CDR2: SGDLS and YYNGEE. The CDR3 is made up of 14 amino acids. V was clipped by 0 bases and J by 6 bases; unmatched bases: 3. The CDR3, as DNA: TGTGCCAGCAGCGTAGCTGGACAGGGGTCTGAAGCTTTCTTT. Encoded protein: CASSVAGQGSEAFF.